These 28 T cell receptor beta chains were sequenced from one sample in a study of T cell changes during pregnancy in multiple sclerosis. The assay was immunoSEQ multiplex PCR, and TCRdb's table has in-frame clones only and misses some. The table includes tens of thousands of clones, 94% detected once. The sequences come from peripheral blood, collected in the third trimester of pregnancy. The receptors were sampled from a female donor with multiple sclerosis, enrolled in a pregnancy study.

V and J are TRBV29-1 and TRBJ2-7; 7 bases are a match to TRBD1. The CDR3 contains 13 residues. Germline V lookup: CDR1 SQVTM, CDR2 ANQGSEA. Trimming at V came to 4 bases and at J to 3 bases, leaving 6 bases not matched to a gene. CDR3 loop: CSVGGTVVYEQYF. CDR3 coding DNA: TGCAGCGTTGGGGGGACAGTGGTCTACGAGCAGTACTTC.

The genes are TRBV10-1 and TRBJ2-1, with 7 bases lining up with TRBD2. Germline V CDR1 and CDR2: WNHNN, SYGVQD (reference sequence). With 5 bases clipped from V and 5 bases from J, the junction kept 6 bases outside the gene matches. The CDR3 runs 14 residues. The CDR3 nucleotides read TGCGCCAGCAGTTCAGGACTAGTCAACAATGAGCAGTTCTTC. Translation gives CASSSGLVNNEQFF.

The rearrangement joins TRBV29-1 to TRBJ1-1; the match to TRBD1 covers 7 bases. Germline V gives CDR1 SQVTM, CDR2 ANQGSEA. This CDR3 has 12 residues. V was pared by 3 bases and J by 7 bases, with 5 bases of the junction left unmatched. CDR3 nucleotides: TGCAGCGTTGATCTAAGGGACAGTGAAGCTTTCTTT. This codes for CSVDLRDSEAFF. Full variable domain (remainder filled in from reference TRBV29-1 and TRBJ1-1): SAVISQKPSRDICQRGTSLTIQCQVDSQVTMMFWYRQQPGQSLTLIATANQGSEATYESGFVIDKFPISRPNLTFSTLTVSNMSPEDSSIYLCSVDLRDSEAFFGQGTRLTVV.

The chain employs TRBV27 and TRBJ1-1; TRBD1 aligns across 8 bases. The length of the CDR3 is 14 residues. Germline CDR1 is MNHEY and CDR2 is SMNVEV (reference sequence). V lost 5 bases, J lost 4 bases, and 6 bases stayed unmatched. DNA of the CDR3: TGTGCCAGCAGTCTGGGGACAGGTTCCACTGAAGCTTTCTTT. Translating gives CASSLGTGSTEAFF.

The chain carries TRBV25-1 and TRBJ2-1; 8 bases fit TRBD2. CDR3 length equals 13 residues. The V segment lost 5 bases and the J segment 4 bases; nucleotides outside the gene matches: 1. Germline values: CDR1 MGHDK, CDR2 SYGVNS. CDR3 region: CASSRGGYNEQFF. CDR3 sequence (DNA): TGTGCCAGCAGTCGCGGGGGGTACAATGAGCAGTTCTTC. The whole variable domain, filled in from reference TRBV25-1 and TRBJ2-1, reads EADIYQTPRYLVIGTGKKITLECSQTMGHDKMYWYQQDPGMELHLIHYSYGVNSTEKGDLSSESTVSRIRTEHFPLTLESARPSHTSQYLCASSRGGYNEQFFGPGTRLTVL.

V gene TRBV5-1 combines with J gene TRBJ2-3; D remains ambiguous. Germline CDR1 and CDR2: SGHRS and YFSETQ. The CDR3 length is 13 residues. The V end was cut by 0 bases, the J end by 2 bases, with 4 bases between. CDR3 sequence: CASSLGPTDTQYF. The CDR3 nucleotides read TGCGCCAGCAGCTTGGGGCCCACAGATACGCAGTATTTT.

The chain employs TRBV30 and TRBJ1-1; 9 bases are shared with TRBD1. Trimming at V came to 5 bases and at J to 3 bases, leaving 7 bases not matched to a gene. The germline gives CDR1 GTSNPN, CDR2 SVGIG (reference sequence). There are 14 residues in the CDR3. CDR3 residues: CAWGTGTGYTEAFF. CDR3 in DNA: TGTGCCTGGGGAACCGGGACAGGGTACACTGAAGCTTTCTTT. The entire variable domain, with the rest obtained from reference TRBV30 and TRBJ1-1, is as follows: SQTIHQWPATLVQPVGSPLSLECTVEGTSNPNLYWYRQAAGRGLQLLFYSVGIGQISSEVPQNLSASRPQDRQFILSSKKLLLSDSGFYLCAWGTGTGYTEAFFGQGTRLTVV.

The chain uses TRBV5-1 and TRBJ2-7, with TRBD2 identical over 9 bases. The length of the CDR3 is 18 residues. Trimming took 0 bases from V and 2 from J; bases not matched to a gene: 12. Germline values: CDR1 SGHRS, CDR2 YFSETQ. The CDR3 nucleotides read TGCGCCAGCAGCTTGGCCCCCAGTTCGGCGGGAGGGACCTACGAGCAGTACTTC. This encodes CASSLAPSSAGGTYEQYF.

This clone was found a few times. The genes are TRBV4-1 and TRBJ2-7, with D tentatively TRBD1 (6 bases). The V gene's germline CDR1 is MGHRA and CDR2 YSYEKL. Trimming shortened V by 4 bases and J by 2 bases, and 15 bases separated the two germline ends. This CDR3 contains 15 residues. The CDR3 spells CASSPGTLTPYEQYF. The CDR3 region has the DNA TGCGCCAGCAGCCCCGGGACACTCACTCCCTACGAGCAGTACTTC.

This chain joins TRBV19 and TRBJ2-7; 9 bases align to TRBD1. Germline V gene sequence: CDR1 LNHDA, CDR2 SQIVND (reference sequence). CDR3 size: 13 residues. V gave up 10 bases and J gave up 6 bases; unmatched junction bases: 10. CDR3 protein: CATSGQGGGEQYF. CDR3 in DNA: TGTGCCACCTCGGGACAGGGAGGGGGCGAGCAGTACTTC.

The chain carries TRBV6-5 and TRBJ2-7; tentative D call: TRBD1 (5 bases). CDR3 size: 15 residues. Trimming took off 2 bases at V and 0 bases at J, with 11 bases between the two ends. Germline loops: CDR1 MNHEY, CDR2 SVGAGI. CDR3 protein: CASSYGSGPSYEQYF. The CDR3 DNA reads TGTGCCAGCAGTTACGGTTCAGGGCCCTCCTACGAGCAGTACTTC.

This sequence joins TRBV7-9 and TRBJ2-7, with a weak D call TRBD1 (5 bases). Trimming took off 6 bases at V and 3 bases at J, with 9 bases between the two ends. This CDR3 region has 12 residues. Germline CDR1 reads SEHNR; CDR2 reads FQNEAQ (reference sequence). The CDR3 sequence is CASSGRGYEQYF. For the CDR3, the DNA is TGTGCCAGCAGTGGTAGGGGCTACGAGCAGTACTTC.

This clone was observed a handful of times. The V and J genes are TRBV6-4 and TRBJ2-3; D call uncertain. Germline V gene sequence: CDR1 MRHNA, CDR2 SNTAGT. The ends were cut back, 2 bases at V and 4 bases at J, with 10 bases in the middle. The CDR3 spans 14 residues. CDR3 sequence reads: CASSDNAEADTQYF. The CDR3 DNA sequence: TGTGCCAGCAGTGACAACGCGGAAGCAGATACGCAGTATTTT.

The V call is TRBV27, the J call TRBJ2-1, with TRBD2 matching 8 bases. This CDR3 contains 15 residues. V lost 7 bases to trimming and J lost 5 bases; unmatched junction nucleotides: 10. Germline CDR1 MNHEY, CDR2 SMNVEV (reference sequence). In DNA form, the CDR3 reads TGTGCCAGCACGCCACTAGCGGCCATAGACAATGAGCAGTTCTTC. It is translated as CASTPLAAIDNEQFF.

V usage is TRBV15 and J usage is TRBJ2-3, with no clear D. Germline values: CDR1 LNHNV, CDR2 YYDKDF (reference sequence). There are 15 residues in the CDR3. Deletions cut 0 bases from V and 0 bases from J, with 7 bases between. Here the CDR3 DNA reads TGTGCCACCAGCAGAGATCTCTCCAGCACAGATACGCAGTATTTT. Protein product: CATSRDLSSTDTQYF. The full variable domain, with the rest looked up from reference TRBV15 and TRBJ2-3, is DAMVIQNPRYQVTQFGKPVTLSCSQTLNHNVMYWYQQKSSQAPKLLFHYYDKDFNNEADTPDNFQSRRPNTSFCFLDIRSPGLGDTAMYLCATSRDLSSTDTQYFGPGTRLTVL.

The V gene is TRBV10-3, the J gene TRBJ1-1; 12 bases map to TRBD1. This CDR3 is 14 amino acids long. Germline lookup yields CDR1 ENHRY and CDR2 SYGVKD. With 6 bases clipped from V and 10 bases from J, the junction kept 9 bases outside the gene matches. The CDR3 DNA reads as TGTGCCATCAGCACGGGACAGGGGGCGGTCGGAGCTTTCTTT. Amino acids: CAISTGQGAVGAFF.

The genes are TRBV2 and TRBJ2-7; a weak D match, TRBD1 (6 bases). The CDR3 is 15 amino acids. Germline assignment: CDR1 SNHLY and CDR2 FYNNEI. Deletions cut 4 bases from V and 0 bases from J, with 13 bases between. Here the CDR3 DNA reads TGTGCCAGCAGTGGTGGAAGGGGGTTCTCCTACGAGCAGTACTTC. This codes for CASSGGRGFSYEQYF.

This sequence joins TRBV29-1 and TRBJ1-1; D may be TRBD1 (6 bases). CDR1 is SQVTM and CDR2 is ANQGSEA in the germline V gene. Trimming removed 3 bases from V and 1 base from J, with 9 bases in between. The CDR3 has 13 residues. The CDR3 region is CSVETGTNTEAFF. CDR3 in DNA: TGCAGCGTTGAGACAGGAACGAACACTGAAGCTTTCTTT.

V is TRBV19 and J is TRBJ2-7, with 9 bases aligning to TRBD1. The trim removed 4 bases at V and 3 bases at J, leaving 1 base unmatched. The CDR3 sequence is 13 residues long. Germline CDR1 reads LNHDA; CDR2 reads SQIVND (reference sequence). CDR3 sequence: CASSRGQGYEQYF. DNA for the CDR3: TGTGCCAGTAGTAGGGGACAGGGCTACGAGCAGTACTTC.

The chain recombines TRBV28 with TRBJ2-2, with a weak D call TRBD1 (6 bases). The CDR3 runs to 13 residues. V was cut by 6 bases and J by 4 bases, with 9 bases left in between. Germline V gives CDR1 MDHEN, CDR2 SYDVKM. The CDR3 bases are TGTGCCAGCAGCAAAGGGGGCACCGGGGAGCTGTTTTTT. Translating it yields CASSKGGTGELFF.

The chain couples TRBV5-1 to TRBJ2-1, with 10 positions matching TRBD2. Per germline, CDR1 SGHRS and CDR2 YFSETQ. The CDR3 has 15 residues. V trimming: 4 bases; J trimming: 5 bases; junction bases outside the gene matches: 6. The CDR3 DNA reads as TGCGCCAGCAGCCTGTCTAGCGGGAGACACAATGAGCAGTTCTTC. It is translated as CASSLSSGRHNEQFF.

V is TRBV15 and J is TRBJ1-4, with D possibly matching TRBD1 (6 bases). Looked up from germline, CDR1 is LNHNV and CDR2 is YYDKDF (reference sequence). Trimming pared 0 bases from V and 7 bases from J, leaving 9 bases between. The CDR3 is 14 amino acids. The CDR3 region has the DNA TGTGCCACCAGCAGAGACAGGGGTAGTGAAAAACTGTTTTTT. Protein product: CATSRDRGSEKLFF.

This chain uses TRBV19 with TRBJ1-1; 9 bases are a match to TRBD1. The CDR3 consists of 15 residues. V lost 4 bases to trimming and J lost 2 bases; unmatched junction nucleotides: 5. Per the germline V gene, CDR1 is LNHDA and CDR2 is SQIVND (reference sequence). CDR3 loop: CASSREQGANTEAFF. The CDR3 nucleotides are TGTGCCAGTAGTAGAGAACAGGGGGCCAACACTGAAGCTTTCTTT.

V is TRBV19 and J is TRBJ2-1; 10 positions agree with TRBD2. The CDR3 length is 19 residues. CDR1 and CDR2 (germline): LNHDA, SQIVND (reference sequence). With 6 bases clipped from V and 3 bases from J, the junction kept 17 bases outside the gene matches. CDR3 protein: CASSLAKLSGRPYYNEQFF. CDR3 coding DNA: TGTGCCAGTAGCCTTGCCAAGCTTAGCGGGAGGCCCTACTACAATGAGCAGTTCTTC.

The J gene is TRBJ2-4, the V gene TRBV6-1; D remains unclear. Between the trimmed V and J ends, which lost 1 base and 0 bases, there was a span of 16 bases. This CDR3 contains 18 residues. CDR1 is MNHNS, CDR2 SASEGT, per germline. The DNA for the CDR3 is TGTGCCAGCAGTGAAGGGCAGGTGACCACCCTAGCCAAAAACATTCAGTACTTC. Translated, it gives CASSEGQVTTLAKNIQYF.

V is TRBV19 and J is TRBJ2-1; D is perhaps TRBD1 (6 bases). The CDR3 totals 15 residues. The germline CDR1 and CDR2 sequences are LNHDA and SQIVND (reference sequence). The V end was cut by 5 bases, the J end by 6 bases, with 17 bases between. For the CDR3, the DNA is TGTGCCAGTAGTTCTGGGGACATCTCCGGCAATGAGCAGTTCTTC. Its protein is CASSSGDISGNEQFF.

The chain employs TRBV5-1 and TRBJ2-5; 8 bases are shared with TRBD2. There are 13 residues in the CDR3. J gave up 4 bases and V 5 bases, and 4 bases lay outside the gene matches. CDR1 and CDR2 from the germline V gene are SGHRS and YFSETQ. CDR3 amino acids: CASRASGLETQYF. The CDR3 bases are TGCGCCAGCAGGGCTAGCGGGTTAGAGACCCAGTACTTC.

The CDR3 region has the DNA TGTGCCAGCGCGCAGGGGAAGGACACTGAAGCTTTCTTT. It yields the protein CASAQGKDTEAFF. The rearrangement joins TRBV6-1 to TRBJ1-1; D is perhaps TRBD1 (6 bases). Deletions cut 8 bases from V and 3 bases from J, with 13 bases between. The length of the CDR3 is 13 residues. CDR1 and CDR2 (germline): MNHNS, SASEGT.